What follows is one T cell receptor (beta chain) and its context. As yet, its antigen is unknown. The CDR3 totals 16 residues. Trimming left V 5 bases short and J 0 bases short, with 11 bases between. Germline lookup yields CDR1 SGHTA and CDR2 FQGNSA. This sample was taken from a study of lymphopenia after photon versus proton radiotherapy. General study results and limits: Photon-treated patients lost naive T cells and TCR diversity; proton-treated stayed stable.

Some clones are missing from TCRdb's copy, which holds only in-frame ones; the method was immunoSEQ multiplex PCR. The data contain 25,000 to 30,000 clones, around 85% of them seen just once; the ten biggest clones take up 5.2%. The chain joins TRBV7-2 to TRBJ2-6, with D tentatively TRBD1 or TRBD2 (5 bases each). This TCR was recovered from a man aged 25 to 40 with gastric cancer. The starting material was peripheral blood, obtained from a patient treated with photon-based radiotherapy. The CDR3 bases are TGTGCCAGCAGCCGTACCGGGGCCTCTGGGGCCAACGTCCTGACTTTC. Translation: CASSRTGASGANVLTF.